The 26 T cell receptor beta chains below all came from one sample that was sequenced in a study of T cells in Graves' hyperthyroidism and ophthalmopathy. Researchers amplified the TCR beta CDR3 regions from RNA transcripts. The HTBI primer set was used in a first-round RT-PCR of the TCR CDR3. MiXCR, run by TCRdb on the multiplex PCR reads, gives a single entry per CDR3 protein. The data show more than 300,000 distinct CDR3 sequences, approximately 17% seen once. The sample taken for sequencing was blood. The receptors stem from a man between 18 and 29 years old with Graves' ophthalmopathy.

This clonotype was seen a handful of times. The chain recombines TRBV4-1 with TRBJ2-7; D gene uncertain. The CDR3 is 15 residues long. Between the trimmed V and J ends, which lost 2 bases and 0 bases, there was a span of 11 bases. CDR1 is MGHRA and CDR2 is YSYEKL in the germline V gene. CDR3 in amino acids: CASSQISPDSYEQYF. As DNA, the CDR3 is TGCGCCAGCAGCCAAATAAGTCCCGACTCCTACGAGCAGTACTTC.

The V gene is TRBV13, the J gene TRBJ2-5, with 8 bases matching TRBD2. The CDR3 sequence is 14 residues long. The germline CDR1 and CDR2 sequences are PRHDT and FYEKMQ (reference sequence). Germline trimming cut 2 bases from V and 4 bases from J; bases unmatched to any gene: 3. The CDR3 DNA sequence: TGTGCCAGCAGCTTAAGCGGGGGCCCAGAGACCCAGTACTTC. Translating gives CASSLSGGPETQYF.

This clonotype was seen many times. This chain joins TRBV6-4 and TRBJ1-2, with 12 nucleotides matching TRBD1. Germline assignment: CDR1 MRHNA and CDR2 SNTAGT. The CDR3 length is 14 residues. J gave up 7 bases and V 5 bases, and 5 bases lay outside the gene matches. CDR3 residues: CASSPGQGALGYTF. CDR3 sequence (DNA): TGTGCCAGCAGTCCGGGACAGGGGGCGCTTGGCTACACCTTC.

The chain is built from TRBV2 and TRBJ1-2; 8 bases match TRBD1. This CDR3 spans 13 amino acids. Germline CDR1 and CDR2: SNHLY and FYNNEI. V was clipped by 6 bases and J by 5 bases; unmatched bases: 5. The CDR3 nucleotides are TGTGCCAGCAGCGGGACAGGACGGTATGGCTACACCTTC. Translation gives CASSGTGRYGYTF.

This clonotype came up a few times. The chain couples TRBV5-1 to TRBJ2-3; D not certain. V gave up 0 bases and J gave up 4 bases, with 12 bases separating them. Looked up from germline, CDR1 is SGHRS and CDR2 is YFSETQ. The CDR3 is 15 residues long. Written as DNA, the CDR3 is TGCGCCAGCAGCTTGGGAAGAATCGGCGCAGATACGCAGTATTTT. It specifies CASSLGRIGADTQYF.

This clonotype was counted between two and nine times. Here the CDR3 DNA reads TGCGCCAGCAGCTTGGGAGGTAGCTCTGGAAACACCATATATTTT. Translated, it gives CASSLGGSSGNTIYF. V and J are TRBV5-1 and TRBJ1-3, with D uncertain. Trimming left V 0 bases short and J 0 bases short, with 7 bases between. In germline, CDR1 is SGHRS, CDR2 YFSETQ. The CDR3 sequence is 15 residues long.

Of note for this clonotype: A much bigger clone sits one base away, suggesting this may be a read error. The chain combines TRBV11-1 with TRBJ1-2; the D gene is possibly TRBD1 (5 bases). CDR1 SGHAT and CDR2 FQDESV come from the germline V gene (reference sequence). This CDR3 is built from 14 residues. The V gene lost 4 bases and the J gene lost 2 bases, with 11 bases spanning the gap. CDR3 DNA: TGTGCCAGCAGCTGGGACTGGGACAACTATGGCTACACCTTC. Its protein product is CASSWDWDNYGYTF.

This clonotype was found many times. The rearrangement links TRBV2 to TRBJ1-1; TRBD1 matches 7 bases. Germline CDR1 is SNHLY and CDR2 is FYNNEI. V gave up 8 bases and J gave up 2 bases; unmatched junction bases: 5. The CDR3 has 13 residues. CDR3: CASHRDSNTEAFF. CDR3 bases: TGTGCCAGCCACCGGGACAGCAACACTGAAGCTTTCTTT.

This clonotype occurred many times. The chain combines TRBV7-2 with TRBJ2-7; D not resolved. The V gene lost 3 bases and the J gene lost 3 bases, with 12 bases spanning the gap. Germline CDR1 and CDR2: SGHTA and FQGNSA. The CDR3 has 14 amino acids. CDR3 sequence: CASSFFGSSYEQYF. CDR3 nucleotide sequence: TGTGCCAGCAGCTTTTTTGGCTCGAGCTACGAGCAGTACTTC.

The chain recombines TRBV20-1 with TRBJ2-2; 12 bases are shared with TRBD2. CDR1 and CDR2 (germline): DFQATT, SNEGSKA (reference sequence). CDR3 length: 14 amino acids. The CDR3 reads CRAGASGGAGELFF. In DNA form, the CDR3 reads TGCAGGGCAGGGGCTAGCGGGGGGGCCGGGGAGCTGTTTTTT.

This clonotype has more than one count but fewer than ten. The DNA of the CDR3 is TGTGCCAGCAGCCTAAACCGGGACACAACCTCCTACGAGCAGTACTTC. Translated: CASSLNRDTTSYEQYF. The gene calls are TRBV28 and TRBJ2-7; D possibly corresponds to TRBD1 (6 bases). V was trimmed by 6 bases and J by 0 bases, leaving 18 bases between them. This CDR3 is 16 amino acids long. The V gene's germline CDR1 is MDHEN and CDR2 SYDVKM.

Ten or more counts support this clonotype. This rearrangement joins TRBV5-1 to TRBJ1-1; unclear D gene. The V end was cut by 0 bases, the J end by 0 bases, with 18 bases between. CDR3 length: 18 amino acids. The germline CDR1 and CDR2 sequences are SGHRS and YFSETQ. The DNA for the CDR3 is TGCGCCAGCAGCTTGGGGTGGATCAACAAGTTAATGAACACTGAAGCTTTCTTT. Its translation is CASSLGWINKLMNTEAFF.

In regard to this clonotype: This may come from a read error, since a much larger clone is one base off. The V call is TRBV2, the J call TRBJ1-1, with 8 bases identical to TRBD1. CDR3 size: 13 residues. The junction had 11 bases not matched to a gene; V was cut back by 6 bases and J by 11 bases. Germline V gene data show CDR1 as SNHLY and CDR2 as FYNNEI. The CDR3, as DNA: TGTGCCAGCAGCCTTAGCACAGGGGGAGGGGCTTTCTTT. Translated, it gives CASSLSTGGGAFF.

Many counts were recorded for this clonotype. This rearrangement joins TRBV7-6 to TRBJ1-1; 9 bases agree with TRBD1. CDR3 size: 14 residues. Germline values: CDR1 SGHVS, CDR2 FNYEAQ. V gave up 5 bases and J gave up 3 bases; unmatched junction bases: 4. The CDR3 is CASSPRDRDTEAFF. CDR3 nucleotides: TGTGCCAGCAGCCCCCGGGACAGGGACACTGAAGCTTTCTTT.

J is TRBJ1-1 and V is TRBV6-1; the D is unclear. The CDR3 is 12 residues long. Trimming shortened V by 3 bases and J by 7 bases, and 9 bases separated the two germline ends. CDR1 and CDR2 from the germline V gene are MNHNS and SASEGT. CDR3 nucleotide sequence: TGTGCCAGCAGTGATGTGGAGTTTGAAGCTTTCTTT. This sequence encodes CASSDVEFEAFF.

This clonotype was counted only a few times. The V call is TRBV20-1, the J call TRBJ2-7, with TRBD1 identical over 11 bases. J lost 4 bases, V lost 5 bases, and 4 bases had no gene match. The CDR3 extends over 13 amino acids. Per the germline V gene, CDR1 is DFQATT and CDR2 is SNEGSKA (reference sequence). The CDR3 DNA follows: TGCAGTGCTCCCCGGGACAGGGGGTACGAGCAGTACTTC. Translated, it gives CSAPRDRGYEQYF.

The J gene is TRBJ1-2, the V gene TRBV24-1; maybe TRBD1 (6 bases). V shed 2 bases and J shed 8 bases, with 11 bases lying between them. The germline V gene has CDR1 KGHDR and CDR2 SFDVKD. The CDR3 runs 13 residues. The CDR3 DNA sequence: TGTGCCACCAGTGATTGGACAGAAGGAGGCTACACCTTC. This translates into CATSDWTEGGYTF.

The chain couples TRBV28 to TRBJ2-1; perhaps TRBD2 as D (5 bases). Trimming stripped 4 bases from V and 9 bases from J, with 19 bases between. Germline CDR1 is MDHEN and CDR2 is SYDVKM. This CDR3 spans 15 amino acids. The CDR3 loop is CASSSSGEGRSEQFF. The CDR3 coding sequence is TGTGCCAGCAGTTCCTCCGGAGAAGGGAGAAGTGAGCAGTTCTTC. Full variable domain (missing parts from reference TRBV28 and TRBJ2-1): DVKVTQSSRYLVKRTGEKVFLECVQDMDHENMFWYRQDPGLGLRLIYFSYDVKMKEKGDIPEGYSVSREKKERFSLILESASTNQTSMYLCASSSSGEGRSEQFFGPGTRLTVL.

On this clonotype itself: This may be a read error, as it is one base from a much larger clone. The chain employs TRBV7-9 and TRBJ1-1; TRBD1 matches 8 bases. The length of the CDR3 is 12 residues. Germline V lookup: CDR1 SEHNR, CDR2 FQNEAQ (reference sequence). In DNA form, the CDR3 reads TGTGCCAGCGGACAGGGTTTGGCTGAAGCTCTCTTT. Translated: CASGQGLAEALF.

V and J are TRBV7-9 and TRBJ1-2; 9 bases are a match to TRBD1. Germline V lookup: CDR1 SEHNR, CDR2 FQNEAQ (reference sequence). CDR3 length: 15 amino acids. Trimming took 4 bases from V and 9 from J; bases not matched to a gene: 12. CDR3 coding DNA: TGTGCCAGCAGCTCCGACAGGGGGAGAGGTGATAGCTACACCTTC. This translates into CASSSDRGRGDSYTF.

There are a few counts of this clonotype. V is TRBV9 and J is TRBJ2-1, with 7 nucleotides matching TRBD2. The V gene end was trimmed by 3 bases and the J gene end by 9 bases; junction bases not matched to a gene: 3. Germline assignment: CDR1 SGDLS and CDR2 YYNGEE. This CDR3 comprises 12 residues. For the CDR3, the DNA is TGTGCCAGCAGCGGGGGGGGATTTGAGCAGTTCTTC. It codes for CASSGGGFEQFF.

The table lists this clonotype with many counts. The rearrangement joins TRBV12-3 or TRBV12-4 to TRBJ2-5; 14 bases fit TRBD2. The CDR3 sequence is 19 residues long. V lost 4 bases and J lost 1; bases outside the gene matches: 11. The CDR3, as DNA: TGTGCCAGCAGTTCTTTCGGACTAGCGGGGGGCTGGATCCAAGAGACCCAGTACTTC. It encodes CASSSFGLAGGWIQETQYF.

Worth noting for this clonotype: This could be a read error, since a much larger clone is one nucleotide away. This chain connects TRBV6-5 to TRBJ1-2; 7 bases fit TRBD1. This CDR3 region has 14 residues. Germline values: CDR1 MNHEY, CDR2 SVGAGI. After removal of 4 bases from V and 8 bases from J, the junction contained 10 bases not matched to a gene. As DNA, the CDR3 is TGTGCCAGCAGTTCCCTGACAGGGCTGAAAGGCTACACCTTC. This codes for CASSSLTGLKGYTF.

This clonotype occurred a few times. The chain employs TRBV20-1 and TRBJ1-2; no clear D. The CDR3 totals 12 residues. Germline V gene data show CDR1 as DFQATT and CDR2 as SNEGSKA (reference sequence). The ends were cut back, 3 bases at V and 4 bases at J, with 9 bases in the middle. The CDR3 protein is CSASEEFYGYTF. In nucleotides, the CDR3 is TGCAGTGCTAGTGAGGAGTTCTATGGCTACACCTTC.

This clonotype was detected a few times. This chain uses TRBV4-1 with TRBJ1-2; possible D gene TRBD1, 5 bases. This CDR3 has 16 residues. The germline V gene has CDR1 MGHRA and CDR2 YSYEKL. Trimming cost V 5 bases and J 7 bases, with 23 bases left between them. The CDR3 DNA sequence: TGCGCCAGCAGCAACGGCGCCGGGACGGGCATCGGTGGCTACACCTTC. Its protein product is CASSNGAGTGIGGYTF.

The sample holds many counts of this clonotype. The chain's CDR3 is CASSQHASKGNSPLHF. DNA for the CDR3: TGTGCCAGCAGCCAACATGCTTCCAAGGGAAATTCACCCCTCCACTTT. The chain employs TRBV3-1 and TRBJ1-6; no firm D call. The V gene's germline CDR1 is LGHDT and CDR2 YNNKEL (reference sequence). With 2 bases removed from V and 7 bases from J, the gap between germline ends came to 15 bases. There are 16 residues in the CDR3.